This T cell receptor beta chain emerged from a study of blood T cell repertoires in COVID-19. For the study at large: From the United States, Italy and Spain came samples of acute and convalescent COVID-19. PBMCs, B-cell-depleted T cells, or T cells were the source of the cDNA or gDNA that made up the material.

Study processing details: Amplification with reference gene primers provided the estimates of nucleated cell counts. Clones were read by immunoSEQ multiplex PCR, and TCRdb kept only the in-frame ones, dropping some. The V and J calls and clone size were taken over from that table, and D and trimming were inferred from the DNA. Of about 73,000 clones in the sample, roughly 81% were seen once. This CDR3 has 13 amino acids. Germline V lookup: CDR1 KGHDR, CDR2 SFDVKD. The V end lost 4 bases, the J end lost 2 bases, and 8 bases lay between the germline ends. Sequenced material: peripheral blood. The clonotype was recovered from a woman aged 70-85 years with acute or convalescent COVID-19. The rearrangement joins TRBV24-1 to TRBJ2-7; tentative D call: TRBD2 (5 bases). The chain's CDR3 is CATSDGKTYEQYF. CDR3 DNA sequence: TGTGCCACCAGTGACGGGAAGACCTACGAGCAGTACTTC.